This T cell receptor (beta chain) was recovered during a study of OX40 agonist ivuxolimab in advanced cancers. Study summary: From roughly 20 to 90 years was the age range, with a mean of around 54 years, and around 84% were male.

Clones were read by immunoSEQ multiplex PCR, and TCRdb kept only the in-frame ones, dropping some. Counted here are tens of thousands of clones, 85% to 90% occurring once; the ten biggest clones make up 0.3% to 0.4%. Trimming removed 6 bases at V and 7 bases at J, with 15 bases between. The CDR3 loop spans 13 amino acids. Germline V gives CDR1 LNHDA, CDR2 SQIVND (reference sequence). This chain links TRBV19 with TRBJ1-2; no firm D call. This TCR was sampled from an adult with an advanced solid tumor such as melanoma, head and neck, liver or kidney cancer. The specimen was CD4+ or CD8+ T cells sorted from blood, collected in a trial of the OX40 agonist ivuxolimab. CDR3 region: CASSPDTTSGYTF. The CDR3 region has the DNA TGTGCCAGTAGCCCTGACACGACTTCTGGCTACACCTTC.